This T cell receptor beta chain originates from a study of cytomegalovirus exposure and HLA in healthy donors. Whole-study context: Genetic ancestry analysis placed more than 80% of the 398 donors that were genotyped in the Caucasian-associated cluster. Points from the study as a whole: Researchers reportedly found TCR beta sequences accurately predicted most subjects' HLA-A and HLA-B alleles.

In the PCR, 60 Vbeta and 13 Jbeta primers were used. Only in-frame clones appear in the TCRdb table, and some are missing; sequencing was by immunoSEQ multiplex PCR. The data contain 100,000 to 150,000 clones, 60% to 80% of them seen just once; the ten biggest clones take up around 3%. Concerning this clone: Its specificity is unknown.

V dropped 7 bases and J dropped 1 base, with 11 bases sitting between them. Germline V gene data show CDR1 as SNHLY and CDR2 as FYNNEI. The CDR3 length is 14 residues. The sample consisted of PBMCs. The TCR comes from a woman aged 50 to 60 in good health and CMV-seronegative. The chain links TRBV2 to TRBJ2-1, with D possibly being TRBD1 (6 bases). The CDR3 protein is CASNGRGSYNEQFF. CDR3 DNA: TGTGCCAGCAATGGCAGGGGTTCCTACAATGAGCAGTTCTTC. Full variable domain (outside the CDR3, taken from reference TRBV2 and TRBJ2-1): EPEVTQTPSHQVTQMGQEVILRCVPISNHLYFYWYRQILGQKVEFLVSFYNNEISEKSEIFDDQFSVERPDGSNFTLKIRSTKLEDSAMYFCASNGRGSYNEQFFGPGTRLTVL.